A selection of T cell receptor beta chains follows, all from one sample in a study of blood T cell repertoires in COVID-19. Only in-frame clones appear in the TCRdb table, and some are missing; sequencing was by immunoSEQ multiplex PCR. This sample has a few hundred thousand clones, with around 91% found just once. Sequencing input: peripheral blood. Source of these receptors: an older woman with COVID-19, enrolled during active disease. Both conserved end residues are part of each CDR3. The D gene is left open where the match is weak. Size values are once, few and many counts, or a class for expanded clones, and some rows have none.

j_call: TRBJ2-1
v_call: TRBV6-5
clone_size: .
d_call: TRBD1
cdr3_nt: TGTGCCAGCAGTTTAGGACAGGGTGAAGAGTTCTTC
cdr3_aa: CASSLGQGEEFF

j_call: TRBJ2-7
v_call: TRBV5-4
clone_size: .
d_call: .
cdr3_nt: TGTGCCAGCAGCTTGGATAGACAGAAAAGCTCCTACGAGCAGTACTTC
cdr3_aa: CASSLDRQKSSYEQYF

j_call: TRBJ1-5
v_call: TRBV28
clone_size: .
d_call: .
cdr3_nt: TGTGCCAGCAGTTTGACACAGGGCGTTAATCAGCCCCAGCATTTT
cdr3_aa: CASSLTQGVNQPQHF

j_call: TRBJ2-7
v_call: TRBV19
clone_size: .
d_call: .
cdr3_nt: TGTGCCAGTAGTCTGGGGGGCTCCTACGAGCAGTACTTC
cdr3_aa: CASSLGGSYEQYF

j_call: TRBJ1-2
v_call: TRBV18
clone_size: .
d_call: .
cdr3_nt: TGTGCCAGCTCACCACCTGCGGGGGAGAATGGCTACACCTTC
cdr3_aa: CASSPPAGENGYTF

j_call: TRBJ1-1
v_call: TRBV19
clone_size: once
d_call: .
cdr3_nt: TGTGCCAGTAGTGCAGGTATCATGATCAAAGCTTTCTTT
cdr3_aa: CASSAGIMIKAFF

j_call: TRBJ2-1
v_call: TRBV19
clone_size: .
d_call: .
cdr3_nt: TGTGCCAGTAAAAGGACAGCGGTGTCCTACAATGAGCAGTTCTTC
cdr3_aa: CASKRTAVSYNEQFF

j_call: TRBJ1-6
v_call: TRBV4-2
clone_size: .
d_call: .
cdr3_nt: TGTGCCAGCAGCCAAGATGGGACTGCCGTTGGGACCATTAATTCACCCCTCCACTTT
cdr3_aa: CASSQDGTAVGTINSPLHF

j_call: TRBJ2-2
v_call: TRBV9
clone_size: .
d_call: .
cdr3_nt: TGTGCCAGCAGCGTTTCCGGGACACCGAACACCGGGGAGCTGTTTTTT
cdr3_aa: CASSVSGTPNTGELFF

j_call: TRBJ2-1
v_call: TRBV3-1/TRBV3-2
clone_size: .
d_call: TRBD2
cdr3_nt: TGTGCCAGCAGCCAACGTCTAGCGGGGGGGTACAATGAGCAGTTCTTC
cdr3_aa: CASSQRLAGGYNEQFF

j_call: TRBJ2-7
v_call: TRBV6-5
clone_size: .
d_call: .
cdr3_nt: TGTGCCAGCAGTCATTCCTACGAGCAGTACTTC
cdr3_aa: CASSHSYEQYF

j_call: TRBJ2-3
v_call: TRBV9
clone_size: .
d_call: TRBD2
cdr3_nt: TGTGCCAGCAGCTCCAGCGGGGGGGTAGATACGCAGTATTTT
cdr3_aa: CASSSSGGVDTQYF

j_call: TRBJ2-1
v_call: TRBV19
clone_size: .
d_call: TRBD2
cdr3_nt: TGTGCCAGTAGTATAGGGACTAGCGGGGGTTGGAATGAGCAGTTCTTC
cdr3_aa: CASSIGTSGGWNEQFF

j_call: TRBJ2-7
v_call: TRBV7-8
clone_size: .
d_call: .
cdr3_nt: TGTGCCAGCAGCCGCACCCGGGACACAAGCCTTAACGAGCAGTACTTC
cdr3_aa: CASSRTRDTSLNEQYF

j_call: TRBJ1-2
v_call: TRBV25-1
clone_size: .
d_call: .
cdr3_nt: TGTGCCAGCAGTGGTCCCGGGACAAACTATGGCTACACCTTC
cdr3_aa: CASSGPGTNYGYTF

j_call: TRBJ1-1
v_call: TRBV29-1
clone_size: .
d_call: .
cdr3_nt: TGCAGCGTTGAATCCCTCGGGACAACTGCCCTAATGAACACTGAAGCTTTCTTT
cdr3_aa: CSVESLGTTALMNTEAFF

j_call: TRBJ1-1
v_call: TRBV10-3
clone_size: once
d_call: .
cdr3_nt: TGTGCCATCAGCCAGGAGCAGGGGATTAACACTGAAGCTTTCTTT
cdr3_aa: CAISQEQGINTEAFF

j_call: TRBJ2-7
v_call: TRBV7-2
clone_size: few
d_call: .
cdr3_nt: TGTGCCAGCAGCCCCAAAGCACGCAACTACGAGCAGTACTTC
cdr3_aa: CASSPKARNYEQYF

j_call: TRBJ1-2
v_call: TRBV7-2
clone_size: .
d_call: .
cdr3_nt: TGTGCCAGCAGCCCCCGACAAATCTATGGCTACACCTTC
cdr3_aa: CASSPRQIYGYTF

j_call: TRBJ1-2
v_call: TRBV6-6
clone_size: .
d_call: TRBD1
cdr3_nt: TGTGCCAGCAGTTACTCTCTGGACAGGGATTTATATGGCTACACCTTC
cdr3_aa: CASSYSLDRDLYGYTF

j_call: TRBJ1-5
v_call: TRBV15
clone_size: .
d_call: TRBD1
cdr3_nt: TGTGCCACCAGCACGGGACAGGCAAATCAGCCCCAGCATTTT
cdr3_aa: CATSTGQANQPQHF

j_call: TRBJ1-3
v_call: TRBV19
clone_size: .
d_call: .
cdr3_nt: TGTGCCAGTAGTACCAGGTACACAACTGGAAACACCATATATTTT
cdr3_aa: CASSTRYTTGNTIYF

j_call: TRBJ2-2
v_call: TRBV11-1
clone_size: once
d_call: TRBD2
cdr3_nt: TGTGCCAGCAGCACGATACCGGGACTAGGGTCCGGGGAGCTGTTTTTT
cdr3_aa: CASSTIPGLGSGELFF

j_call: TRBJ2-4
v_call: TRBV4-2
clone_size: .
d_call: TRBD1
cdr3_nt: TGTGCCAGCAGCCAAGATCCACCGTTACCGGGACAGGGTAACCCCTTAGCCAAAAACATTCAGTACTTC
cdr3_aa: CASSQDPPLPGQGNPLAKNIQYF

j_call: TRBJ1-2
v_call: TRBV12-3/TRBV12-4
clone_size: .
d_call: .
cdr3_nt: TGTGCCAGCAGTTTGGAGAGGGCCTATGGCTACACCTTC
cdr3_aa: CASSLERAYGYTF

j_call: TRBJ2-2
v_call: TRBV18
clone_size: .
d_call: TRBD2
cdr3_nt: TGTGCCAGCTCACGGGGACTAGCGGGAGGAACCGGGGAGCTGTTTTTT
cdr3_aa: CASSRGLAGGTGELFF

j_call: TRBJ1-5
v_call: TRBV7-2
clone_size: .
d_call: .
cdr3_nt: TGTGCCAGCAGCTTAACGACAGGTGACAATCAGCCCCAGCATTTT
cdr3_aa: CASSLTTGDNQPQHF

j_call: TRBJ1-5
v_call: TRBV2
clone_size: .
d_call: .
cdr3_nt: TGTGCCAGCAGTGAAGGTTTCAGTCATCAGCCCCAGCATTTT
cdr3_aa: CASSEGFSHQPQHF

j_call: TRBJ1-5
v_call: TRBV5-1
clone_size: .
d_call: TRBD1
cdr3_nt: TGCGCCAGCAGCTTGACAGGGTTGGGACAGGGGGATTTTGGTAACAATCAGCCCCAGCATTTT
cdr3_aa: CASSLTGLGQGDFGNNQPQHF